This TCR beta chain appears in the sequencing data of a study of blood T cell repertoires in COVID-19. Repertoires were generated with immunoSEQ multiplex PCR, while TCRdb's copy carries only in-frame clones and drops some. This table holds 65,000 to 85,000 clones, roughly 90% found once. The table lists this clone with a count of one. Trimming pared 2 bases from V and 3 bases from J, leaving 8 bases between. The CDR3 is 14 amino acids. The V gene's germline CDR1 is ENHRY and CDR2 SYGVKD. Material: peripheral blood. The J gene is TRBJ1-5, the V gene TRBV10-3, with D perhaps matching TRBD1 (6 bases). The TCR originated in a human donor in a cohort sampled during active COVID-19. The CDR3 sequence is CAISEGQINQPQHF. CDR3 DNA: TGTGCCATCAGTGAGGGACAGATCAATCAGCCCCAGCATTTT.